This TCR beta chain was profiled in a study of cytomegalovirus exposure and HLA in healthy donors. Whole-study context: As an earlier analysis found, around 200 million T cells yielded about 120 million unique TCR beta sequences.

The PCR employed 60 Vbeta primers together with 13 Jbeta primers. The table came from immunoSEQ multiplex PCR; TCRdb's copy has only in-frame clones and leaves some out. The sample contains 150,000 to 200,000 clones, more than 70% of which appear only once. CDR3 length equals 15 residues. Germline V lookup: CDR1 SGHAT, CDR2 FQNNGV. Trimming took 1 base from V and 7 from J, leaving 14 bases between them. Study results and limitations: A missense DCLRE1C variant was associated with V- and J-gene trimming of TCR beta chains in a later analysis, and an independent cohort replicated the association. Using the classifier, cytomegalovirus status was reportedly diagnosed with high specificity and sensitivity.

As concerns this clone: The antigen remains unidentified.

The sample consisted of PBMCs. This clonotype was sampled from a man aged 40-55 years in good health and CMV-seropositive. The V call is TRBV11-2, the J call TRBJ1-5, with a possible D match to TRBD1 (5 bases). In nucleotides, the CDR3 is TGTGCCAGCAGCTTAGGGGTGGGGGGATGGCAGCCCCAGCATTTT. This sequence encodes CASSLGVGGWQPQHF.